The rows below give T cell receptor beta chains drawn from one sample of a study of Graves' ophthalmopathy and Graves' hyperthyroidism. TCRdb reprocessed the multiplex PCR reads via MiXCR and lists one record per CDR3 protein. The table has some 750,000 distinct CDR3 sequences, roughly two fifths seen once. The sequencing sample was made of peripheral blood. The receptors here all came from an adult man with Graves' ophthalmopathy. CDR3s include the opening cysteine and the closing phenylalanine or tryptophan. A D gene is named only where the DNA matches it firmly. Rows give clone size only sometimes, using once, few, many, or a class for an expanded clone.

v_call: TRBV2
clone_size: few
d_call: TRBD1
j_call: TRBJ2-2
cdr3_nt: TGTGCCAGCAGGGACGGGACAGGGGGGAACACCGGGGAGCTGTTTTTT
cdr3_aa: CASRDGTGGNTGELFF

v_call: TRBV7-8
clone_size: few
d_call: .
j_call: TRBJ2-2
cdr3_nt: TGTGCCAGCAGCCCGGAAGGGGGAGAGAACACCGGGGAGCTGTTTTTT
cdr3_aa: CASSPEGGENTGELFF

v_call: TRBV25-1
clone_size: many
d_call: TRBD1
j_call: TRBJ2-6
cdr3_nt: TGTGCCAGCAGAGGACAGGGCTATAACCCCGCTGGGGCCAACGTCCTGACTTTC
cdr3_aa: CASRGQGYNPAGANVLTF

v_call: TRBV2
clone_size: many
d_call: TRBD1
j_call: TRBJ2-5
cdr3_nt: TGTGCCAGCAGTAAGGACAGGGTCCAAGAGACCCAGTACTTC
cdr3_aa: CASSKDRVQETQYF

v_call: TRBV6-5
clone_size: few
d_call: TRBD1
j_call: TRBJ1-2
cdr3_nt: TGTGCCAGCAGTTACTCCGGGACAGGGGACTATGGCTACACCTTC
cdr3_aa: CASSYSGTGDYGYTF

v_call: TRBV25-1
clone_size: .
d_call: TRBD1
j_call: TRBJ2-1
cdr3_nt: TGTGCCAGCAGACAGGGGATGAATGAGCAGTTCTTC
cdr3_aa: CASRQGMNEQFF

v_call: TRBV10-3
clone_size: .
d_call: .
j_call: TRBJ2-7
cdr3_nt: TGTGCCAGCAGAAGGGACCCGGTCTACGAGCAGTACTTC
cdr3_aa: CASRRDPVYEQYF

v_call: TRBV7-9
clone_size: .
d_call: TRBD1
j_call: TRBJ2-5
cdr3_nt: TGTGCCAGCAGCTTAAACCGGGACAGGGGGGACTTC
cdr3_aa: CASSLNRDRGDF

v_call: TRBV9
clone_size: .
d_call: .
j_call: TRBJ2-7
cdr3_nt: TGTGCCAGCAGCCCCGTCAGGGATCCCTACGAGCAGTACTTC
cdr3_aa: CASSPVRDPYEQYF

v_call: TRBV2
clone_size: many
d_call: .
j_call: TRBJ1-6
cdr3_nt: TGTGCCAGCAGTGAAATGGGCTATAATTCACCCCTCCACTTT
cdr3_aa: CASSEMGYNSPLHF

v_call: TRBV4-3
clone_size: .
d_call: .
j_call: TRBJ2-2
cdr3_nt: TGCGCCAGCAGCGGGGCCTACGAGCTGTTTTTT
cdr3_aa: CASSGAYELFF

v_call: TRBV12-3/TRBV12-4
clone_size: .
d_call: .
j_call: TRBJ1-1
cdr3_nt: TGTGCCAGCAGCTTAACCATGGGAAGCACTGAAGCTTTCTTT
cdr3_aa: CASSLTMGSTEAFF

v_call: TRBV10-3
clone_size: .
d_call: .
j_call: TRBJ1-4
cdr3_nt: TGTGCCATCAGTGAGTCGAGTGGGCCGCGGGGAGTAACTAATGAAAGACTGTTTTTT
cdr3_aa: CAISESSGPRGVTNERLFF

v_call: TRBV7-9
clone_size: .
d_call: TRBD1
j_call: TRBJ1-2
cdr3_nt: TGTGCCAGCAGCTTGGACAGGGACGTCTATGGCTACACCTTC
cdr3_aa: CASSLDRDVYGYTF

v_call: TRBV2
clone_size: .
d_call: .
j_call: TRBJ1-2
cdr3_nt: TGTGCCAGCAGTGAAGTGGGGGTCTATGGCTACACCTTC
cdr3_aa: CASSEVGVYGYTF

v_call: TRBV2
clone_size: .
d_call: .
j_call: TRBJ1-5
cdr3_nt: TGTGCCAGCAGTAAAGAACCACGGCTCACCAATCAGCCCCAGCATTTT
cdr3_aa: CASSKEPRLTNQPQHF

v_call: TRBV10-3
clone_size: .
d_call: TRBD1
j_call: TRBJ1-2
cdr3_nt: TGTGCCAGCAGTTACGGGACAGAGTCCCATCTGCACTACACCTTC
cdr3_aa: CASSYGTESHLHYTF

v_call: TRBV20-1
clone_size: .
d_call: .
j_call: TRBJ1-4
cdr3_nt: TGCAGTGCCCCAGTGGGGGGGCGCGGTGAAAAACTGTTTTTT
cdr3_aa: CSAPVGGRGEKLFF

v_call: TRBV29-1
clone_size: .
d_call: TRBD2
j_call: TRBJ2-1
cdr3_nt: TGCAGCGCCCGTTGGACTAGCGAGGACAATGAGCAGTTCTTC
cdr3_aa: CSARWTSEDNEQFF

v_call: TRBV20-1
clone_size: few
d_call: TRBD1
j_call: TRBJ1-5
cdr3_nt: TGCAGTGGCAGGGGGCAGGGCAATCAGCCCCAGCATTTT
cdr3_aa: CSGRGQGNQPQHF

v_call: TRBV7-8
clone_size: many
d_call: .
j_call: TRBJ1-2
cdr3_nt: TGTGCCAGCAGCTTAGTAGGGGAGGATGGCTACACCTTC
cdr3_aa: CASSLVGEDGYTF

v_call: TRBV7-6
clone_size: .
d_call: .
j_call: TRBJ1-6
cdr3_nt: TGTGCCAGCAGCTTGACACAGGGATTTGGCTCACCCCTCCACTTT
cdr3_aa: CASSLTQGFGSPLHF

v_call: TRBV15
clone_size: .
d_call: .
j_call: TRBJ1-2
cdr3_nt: TGTGCCACCAGCAGAGGGACAGTGAGGGATGGCTACACCTTC
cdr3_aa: CATSRGTVRDGYTF

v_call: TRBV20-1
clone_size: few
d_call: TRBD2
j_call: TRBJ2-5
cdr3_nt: TGCAGTGCTAGACGACTAGCGGGAGGATGGCAGATACGGCAAGAGACCCAGTACTTC
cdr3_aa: CSARRLAGGWQIRQETQYF

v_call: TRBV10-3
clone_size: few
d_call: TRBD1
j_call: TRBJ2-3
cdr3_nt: TGTGCCATCAGTGAGTTGGACAGGGCAGGAGATACGCAGTATTTT
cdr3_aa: CAISELDRAGDTQYF

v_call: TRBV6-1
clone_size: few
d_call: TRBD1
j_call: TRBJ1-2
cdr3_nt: TGTGCCAGCAGTTACTCCCGGGACAGCGTTTATTACACCTTC
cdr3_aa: CASSYSRDSVYYTF

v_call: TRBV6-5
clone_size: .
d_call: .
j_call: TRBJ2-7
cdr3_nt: TGTGCCAGCAGCCGCGACGATAGCGAGCAGTACTTC
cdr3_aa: CASSRDDSEQYF

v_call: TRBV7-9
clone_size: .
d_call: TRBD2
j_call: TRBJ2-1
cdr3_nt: TGTGCCAGCAGCTCCGCTAGCGGGAGAGCCGATGAGCAGTTCTTC
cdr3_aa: CASSSASGRADEQFF

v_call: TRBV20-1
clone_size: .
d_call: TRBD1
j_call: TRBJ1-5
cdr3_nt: TGCAGTGCTACCGAGGGACAGGGCCTTAGCAATCAGCCCCAGCATTTT
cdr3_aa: CSATEGQGLSNQPQHF

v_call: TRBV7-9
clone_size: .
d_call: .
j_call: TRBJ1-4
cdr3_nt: TGTGCCAGCAGCCCCGGACAGTTTAATGAAAAACTGTTTTTT
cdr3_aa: CASSPGQFNEKLFF

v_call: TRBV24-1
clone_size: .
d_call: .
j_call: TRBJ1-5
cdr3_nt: TGTGCCAGCAGTTACCTGGGAGGGGGCAATCAGCCCCAGCATTTT
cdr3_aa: CASSYLGGGNQPQHF

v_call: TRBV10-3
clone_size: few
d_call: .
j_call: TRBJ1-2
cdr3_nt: TGTGCCATCAGTGAGTCTAGGGTTTCTAACTATGGCTACACCTTC
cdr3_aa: CAISESRVSNYGYTF

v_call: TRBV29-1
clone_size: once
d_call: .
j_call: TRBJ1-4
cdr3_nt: TGCAGCGGCGGGTGGGCTGACACTGAAAAACTGTTTTTT
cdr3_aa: CSGGWADTEKLFF

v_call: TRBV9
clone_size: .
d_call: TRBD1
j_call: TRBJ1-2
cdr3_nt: TGTGCCAGCAGACAGGGGCAGCGTAGCTACACCTTC
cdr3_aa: CASRQGQRSYTF

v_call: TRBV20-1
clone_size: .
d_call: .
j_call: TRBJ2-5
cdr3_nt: TGCAGTGCTAGCCTTCTCTACGAGGGGGGAGGTAAAGAGACCCAGTACTTC
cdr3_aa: CSASLLYEGGGKETQYF

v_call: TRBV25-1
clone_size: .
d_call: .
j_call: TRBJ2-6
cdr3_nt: TGTGCCAGCACCCCAGGGGCCAACGTCCTGACTTTC
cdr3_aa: CASTPGANVLTF

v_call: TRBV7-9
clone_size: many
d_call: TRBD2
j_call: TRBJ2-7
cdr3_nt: TGTGCCAGCACCTACGGAGGGGAGGGCGAGCAGTACTTC
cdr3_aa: CASTYGGEGEQYF

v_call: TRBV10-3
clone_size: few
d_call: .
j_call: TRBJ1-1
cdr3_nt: TGTGCCAGCAGTTACGCGAGATTCACTGAAGCTTTCTTT
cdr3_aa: CASSYARFTEAFF

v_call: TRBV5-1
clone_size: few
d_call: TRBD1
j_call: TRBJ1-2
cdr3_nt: TGCGCCAGCAGCCCGCAAGACAGGGATTGGGATGGCTACACCTTC
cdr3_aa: CASSPQDRDWDGYTF

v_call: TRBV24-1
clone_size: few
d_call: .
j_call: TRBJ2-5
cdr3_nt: TGTGCCACCAGTGATTTTCAGGGGCAGCACCAAGAGACCCAGTACTTC
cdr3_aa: CATSDFQGQHQETQYF

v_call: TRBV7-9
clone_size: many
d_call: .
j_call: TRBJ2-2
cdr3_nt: TGCGCCAGCAGCTCCAGCAACACCGGGGAGCTGTTTTTT
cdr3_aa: CASSSSNTGELFF

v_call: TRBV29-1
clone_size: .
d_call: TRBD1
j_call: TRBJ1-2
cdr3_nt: TGCAGCGCCATAGGGACAGGTGGATATGGCTACACCTTC
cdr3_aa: CSAIGTGGYGYTF

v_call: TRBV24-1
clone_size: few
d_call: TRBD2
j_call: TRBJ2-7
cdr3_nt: TGTGCCACCAGTGATCAAACAGTCGGACTAGCGCTTTCCTACGAGCAGTACTTC
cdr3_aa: CATSDQTVGLALSYEQYF

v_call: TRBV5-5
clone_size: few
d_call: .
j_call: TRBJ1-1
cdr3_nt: TGTGCCAGCAGCTCGTACGGGACACGGGGCACTGAAGCTTTCTTT
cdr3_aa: CASSSYGTRGTEAFF

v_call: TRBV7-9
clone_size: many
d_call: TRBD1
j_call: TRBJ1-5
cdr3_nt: TGTGCCAGCAGCCCCGGGACAGATAGCAATCAGCCCCAGCATTTT
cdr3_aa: CASSPGTDSNQPQHF

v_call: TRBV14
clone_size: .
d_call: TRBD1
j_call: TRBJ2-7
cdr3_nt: TGTGTCAGCAGCCAAGATAGGGGACAGGCCTACGAGCAGTACTTC
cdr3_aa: CVSSQDRGQAYEQYF

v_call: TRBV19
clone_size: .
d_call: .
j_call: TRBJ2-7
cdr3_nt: TGTGCCAGCAGCTTGGCCCGGGGGCCTCCACGCGAGCAGTACTTC
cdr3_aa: CASSLARGPPREQYF

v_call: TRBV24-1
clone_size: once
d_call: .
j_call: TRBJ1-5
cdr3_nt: TGTGCCACCAGTGACCCAGGGGAGGCGATTCAGCCCCAGCATTTT
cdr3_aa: CATSDPGEAIQPQHF

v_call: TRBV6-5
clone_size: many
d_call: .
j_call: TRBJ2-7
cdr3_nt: TGTGCCAGCAGTTACGAGTTGTTTTCCTACGAGCAGTACTTC
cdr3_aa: CASSYELFSYEQYF

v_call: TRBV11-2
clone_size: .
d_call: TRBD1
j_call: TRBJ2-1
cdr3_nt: TGTGCCAGCAGCTTACAGGGTAGATCGACAGGGCCGCATGAGCAGTTCTTC
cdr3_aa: CASSLQGRSTGPHEQFF

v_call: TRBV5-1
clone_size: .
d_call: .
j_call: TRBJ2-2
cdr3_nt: TGCGCCAGCAGCTTATTCCAAACGAACACCGGGGAGCTGTTTTTT
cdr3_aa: CASSLFQTNTGELFF

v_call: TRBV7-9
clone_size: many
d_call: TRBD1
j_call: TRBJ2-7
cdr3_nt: TGTGCCAGCAGCCCCAGACCGGGACAGGCCTTCGCCGAGCAGTACTTC
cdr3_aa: CASSPRPGQAFAEQYF

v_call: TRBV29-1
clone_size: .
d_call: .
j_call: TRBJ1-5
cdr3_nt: TGCAGCGTCCTCGGGGGGGTCCAGCATTTT
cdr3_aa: CSVLGGVQHF

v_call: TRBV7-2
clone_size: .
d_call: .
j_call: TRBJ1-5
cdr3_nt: TGTGCCAGCAGCTACCGGACTAGCGGGGTGTTGCTCGTCGAAGCCCAGCATTTT
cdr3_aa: CASSYRTSGVLLVEAQHF

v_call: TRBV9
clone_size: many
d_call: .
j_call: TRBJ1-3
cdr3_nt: TGTGCCAGCAGCGTAGCAGGGAGCTCTGGAAACACCATATATTTT
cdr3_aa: CASSVAGSSGNTIYF